These 30 T cell receptor beta chains originate from one sample sequenced in a study of cytomegalovirus exposure and HLA in healthy donors. PCR amplification relied on 60 Vbeta primers (plus 13 Jbeta primers). TCRdb's copy holds only in-frame clones and misses some; the assay was immunoSEQ multiplex PCR. The profile covers 210,000 or so clones, with more than 75% appearing a single time and about 1.2% taken by the ten largest. The sample consisted of PBMCs. These receptors originate from a human donor in good health.

The chain links TRBV5-5 to TRBJ2-3, with 10 bases identical to TRBD1. Germline CDR1 and CDR2: SGHKS and YYEKEE (reference sequence). With V trimmed by 4 bases and J by 3 bases, 5 bases remained unmatched. CDR3 size: 15 residues. The CDR3, as DNA: TGTGCCAGCAGCCACGACAGGGGGCGAACAGATACGCAGTATTTT. This gives the protein CASSHDRGRTDTQYF.

The chain links TRBV15 to TRBJ2-1; D remains ambiguous. Germline V gives CDR1 LNHNV, CDR2 YYDKDF (reference sequence). Trimming took off 2 bases at V and 4 bases at J, with 18 bases between the two ends. The CDR3 loop spans 17 amino acids. The DNA of the CDR3 is TGTGCCACCAGCAGACCCCACTCCCCTCTGATTTACAATGAGCAGTTCTTC. Protein: CATSRPHSPLIYNEQFF. Combining the CDR3 with reference TRBV15 and TRBJ2-1 gives the whole variable domain DAMVIQNPRYQVTQFGKPVTLSCSQTLNHNVMYWYQQKSSQAPKLLFHYYDKDFNNEADTPDNFQSRRPNTSFCFLDIRSPGLGDTAMYLCATSRPHSPLIYNEQFFGPGTRLTVL.

This clone occurred a few times. The genes are TRBV7-6 and TRBJ2-7; no definite D call. Germline CDR1 SGHVS, CDR2 FNYEAQ. The V gene lost 5 bases and the J gene lost 6 bases, with 17 bases spanning the gap. The CDR3 runs 14 residues. CDR3 nucleotides: TGTGCCAGCAGCAAAGCCTATGCTCATGGCGAGCAGTACTTC. Protein: CASSKAYAHGEQYF.

This chain links TRBV5-1 with TRBJ1-1, with a tentative D call TRBD1 (6 bases). Per the germline V gene, CDR1 is SGHRS and CDR2 is YFSETQ. The V end lost 3 bases, the J end lost 4 bases, and 19 bases lay between the germline ends. The CDR3 has 16 residues. CDR3 sequence: CASSSRGGGTSTEAFF. The DNA of the CDR3 is TGCGCCAGCAGCTCCAGGGGTGGTGGGACGAGCACTGAAGCTTTCTTT.

CDR3 in amino acids: CASSLVGHGNNYGYTF. CDR3 nucleotides: TGTGCCAGCAGCTTGGTAGGGCACGGGAATAACTATGGCTACACCTTC. The chain employs TRBV5-4 and TRBJ1-2; D is uncertain. V lost 0 bases to trimming and J lost 1 base, with 13 bases between them. The germline V gene encodes CDR1 SGHNT and CDR2 YYREEE (reference sequence). The CDR3 sequence is 16 residues long.

The CDR3 region has the DNA TGTGCCAGCAGCTCGACAGCCGGCGGAGGCTACACCTTC. Residues: CASSSTAGGGYTF. This chain joins TRBV11-2 and TRBJ1-2; a weak D match, TRBD1 (5 bases). The germline V and J ends were trimmed by 4 bases and 8 bases, with 14 bases remaining between them. The CDR3 contains 13 residues. Per the germline V gene, CDR1 is SGHAT and CDR2 is FQNNGV.

A few counts support this clone. The CDR3 nucleotides read TGTGCCAGCAGCCCACATGGGGGAGGGGCGGTGAAAGGCTATGGCTACACCTTC. Its protein is CASSPHGGGAVKGYGYTF. This chain joins TRBV7-2 and TRBJ1-2; perhaps TRBD1 as D (5 bases). CDR1 SGHTA and CDR2 FQGNSA come from the germline V gene. The CDR3 totals 18 residues. Trimming took 5 bases from V and 4 from J, leaving 26 bases between them.

This chain uses TRBV9 with TRBJ2-1; weak D call: TRBD2 (6 bases). Trimming pared 4 bases from V and 4 bases from J, leaving 12 bases between. Germline-derived CDR1 and CDR2 are SGDLS and YYNGEE. CDR3 length equals 14 residues. CDR3 nucleotides: TGTGCCAGCAGCCCCACTGGGGGGTACAATGAGCAGTTCTTC. Translating it yields CASSPTGGYNEQFF.

This clone was recorded once. This sequence joins TRBV4-1 and TRBJ2-3; D call uncertain. The ends were cut back, 3 bases at V and 6 bases at J, with 13 bases in the middle. The germline V gene has CDR1 MGHRA and CDR2 YSYEKL. CDR3 length: 14 residues. The chain's CDR3 is CASSQLWVRDTQYF. CDR3 nucleotides: TGCGCCAGCAGCCAGCTTTGGGTGAGGGATACGCAGTATTTT.

V gene TRBV5-4 combines with J gene TRBJ2-2; tentatively, D is TRBD2 (5 bases). Germline CDR1 SGHNT, CDR2 YYREEE (reference sequence). The CDR3 is made up of 16 amino acids. With 4 bases removed from V and 4 bases from J, the gap between germline ends came to 17 bases. The CDR3 loop reads CASSPQASGATGELFF. The CDR3 DNA reads TGTGCCAGCAGCCCCCAGGCCAGCGGAGCCACCGGGGAGCTGTTTTTT.

The V gene is TRBV5-1, the J gene TRBJ2-2, with a weak D call TRBD1 (6 bases). Germline CDR1 SGHRS, CDR2 YFSETQ. The CDR3 has 24 residues. V gave up 0 bases and J gave up 6 bases, with 39 bases separating them. In nucleotides, the CDR3 is TGCGCCAGCAGCTTGGCTTACGTGCCCGGACTTAGGGGGAAACTTCCGAAGATCTCCGGGGAGCTGTTTTTT. It encodes CASSLAYVPGLRGKLPKISGELFF.

This clone occurred a few times. J is TRBJ1-5 and V is TRBV7-6; the match to TRBD1 covers 7 bases. Germline CDR1 and CDR2: SGHVS and FNYEAQ. The CDR3 has 15 amino acids. V was clipped by 5 bases and J by 1 base; unmatched bases: 5. The CDR3, as DNA: TGTGCCAGCAGCGCACAGGGGTTGAGCAATCAGCCCCAGCATTTT. It yields the protein CASSAQGLSNQPQHF.

This chain uses TRBV19 with TRBJ2-7; 8 bases align to TRBD2. The germline CDR1 and CDR2 sequences are LNHDA and SQIVND (reference sequence). V gave up 4 bases and J gave up 3 bases; unmatched junction bases: 8. This CDR3 contains 15 residues. The CDR3 nucleotides read TGTGCCAGTAGTAACCCACCAGCGGGGGACTACGAGCAGTACTTC. Protein product: CASSNPPAGDYEQYF.

The chain combines TRBV10-1 with TRBJ2-7; 9 nucleotides agree with TRBD1. J was trimmed by 11 bases and V by 6 bases; bases with no gene match: 11. The germline V gene has CDR1 WNHNN and CDR2 SYGVQD (reference sequence). The CDR3 is made up of 13 amino acids. The CDR3: CASSPGQGLEKYF. DNA for the CDR3: TGCGCCAGCAGCCCGGGACAGGGTTTAGAGAAGTACTTC.

The rearrangement uses TRBV10-3 and TRBJ2-5; a possible D gene is TRBD2 (6 bases). The CDR3 totals 15 residues. Per the germline V gene, CDR1 is ENHRY and CDR2 is SYGVKD. Trimming took 8 bases from V and 1 from J, leaving 17 bases between them. DNA for the CDR3: TGTGCCATCCGATCGGGCGGGGCGACCCAAGAGACCCAGTACTTC. Its protein product is CAIRSGGATQETQYF.

This clone turned up a few times. The CDR3 here is CATSRVSDRAGRTQYF. The CDR3, as DNA: TGTGCCACCAGCAGAGTCTCTGACAGGGCGGGGCGCACGCAGTATTTT. The V and J genes are TRBV15 and TRBJ2-3; D is possibly TRBD1 (7 bases). V was clipped by 1 base and J by 9 bases, with 20 bases between them. CDR1 is LNHNV and CDR2 is YYDKDF in the germline V gene (reference sequence). The CDR3 spans 16 residues.

The genes are TRBV11-2 and TRBJ2-5, with a weak D call TRBD1 (5 bases). In germline, CDR1 is SGHAT, CDR2 FQNNGV. The CDR3 covers 16 residues. Trimming stripped 1 base from V and 2 bases from J, with 14 bases between. The CDR3 nucleotides are TGTGCCAGCAGCTTAGGTACAGGTTGGGAACAAGAGACCCAGTACTTC. The encoded protein is CASSLGTGWEQETQYF.

The chain is built from TRBV28 and TRBJ2-1, with 7 nucleotides matching TRBD2. V shed 6 bases and J 15 bases; nucleotides not matched to a gene: 14. The CDR3 has 13 amino acids. Germline loops: CDR1 MDHEN, CDR2 SYDVKM. This CDR3 reads CASSQGLVRSPFF. In DNA form, the CDR3 reads TGTGCCAGCAGCCAAGGACTAGTTCGTAGTCCGTTCTTC.

The chain carries TRBV5-5 and TRBJ1-2; 8 bases are shared with TRBD1. This CDR3 contains 16 residues. CDR1 SGHKS and CDR2 YYEKEE come from the germline V gene (reference sequence). J was trimmed by 8 bases and V by 4 bases; bases with no gene match: 16. CDR3 loop: CASSEDRVLPLFGYTF. The CDR3 coding sequence is TGTGCCAGCAGCGAGGACAGGGTACTCCCCTTATTCGGCTACACCTTC.

The chain recombines TRBV7-2 with TRBJ2-7; 7 nucleotides agree with TRBD1. The CDR3 runs 18 residues. J lost 4 bases, V lost 6 bases, and 21 bases had no gene match. Germline V lookup: CDR1 SGHTA, CDR2 FQGNSA. DNA of the CDR3: TGTGCCAGCAGTCTCATCCATAACGCCGGGACAGCCCTATACGAGCAGTACTTC. It yields the protein CASSLIHNAGTALYEQYF. Full variable domain (rest looked up from reference TRBV7-2 and TRBJ2-7): GAGVSQSPSNKVTEKGKDVELRCDPISGHTALYWYRQSLGQGLEFLIYFQGNSAPDKSGLPSDRFSAERTGGSVSTLTIQRTQQEDSAVYLCASSLIHNAGTALYEQYFGPGTRLTVT.

The chain carries TRBV6-5 and TRBJ1-2; D may be TRBD1 (6 bases). This CDR3 is built from 15 residues. Germline V gives CDR1 MNHEY, CDR2 SVGAGI. The V end was cut by 1 base, the J end by 7 bases, with 16 bases between. CDR3 sequence: CASSYFAGAGVGYTF. As DNA, the CDR3 is TGTGCCAGCAGTTACTTCGCGGGGGCTGGGGTTGGCTACACCTTC.

The chain couples TRBV9 to TRBJ2-6; 8 bases match TRBD1. From germline, CDR1 is SGDLS and CDR2 YYNGEE. The CDR3 has 18 amino acids. The V gene end was trimmed by 4 bases and the J gene end by 0 bases; junction bases not matched to a gene: 9. CDR3 protein: CASSLGQGHSSGANVLTF. The CDR3 region has the DNA TGTGCCAGCAGCCTCGGACAGGGACACTCCTCTGGGGCCAACGTCCTGACTTTC.

This chain uses TRBV6-1 with TRBJ2-7; D not certain. V lost 1 base to trimming and J lost 1 base, with 8 bases between them. The CDR3 has 14 residues. Germline loops: CDR1 MNHNS, CDR2 SASEGT. In DNA, the CDR3 is TGTGCCAGCAGTGAAGGGCCGGGTTCCTACGAGCAGTACTTC. Translated, it gives CASSEGPGSYEQYF.

The chain is built from TRBV9 and TRBJ2-3, with 8 bases aligning to TRBD1. The CDR3 length is 14 residues. V shed 4 bases and J 0 bases; nucleotides not matched to a gene: 1. Germline V CDR1 and CDR2: SGDLS, YYNGEE. For the CDR3, the DNA is TGTGCCAGCAGCCGACAGGGGAGCACAGATACGCAGTATTTT. Protein sequence: CASSRQGSTDTQYF.

In its sample, this clone was seen a few times. This chain joins TRBV6-6 and TRBJ1-1; D gene ambiguous. Germline V gives CDR1 MNHNY, CDR2 SVGAGI (reference sequence). There are 14 residues in the CDR3. The V end was cut by 2 bases, the J end by 4 bases, with 11 bases between. CDR3 residues: CASSYGRLFTEAFF. CDR3 nucleotides: TGTGCCAGCAGTTACGGGAGGCTATTCACTGAAGCTTTCTTT.

The CDR3 region is CASSTPGTSGRHEQFF. Written as DNA, the CDR3 is TGCGCCAGCAGCACCCCCGGGACTAGCGGGAGACATGAGCAGTTCTTC. The chain couples TRBV5-1 to TRBJ2-1; 14 nucleotides match TRBD2. CDR3 length: 16 amino acids. Germline values: CDR1 SGHRS, CDR2 YFSETQ. The trim removed 4 bases at V and 8 bases at J, leaving 8 bases unmatched. Variable domain in full (rest from reference TRBV5-1 and TRBJ2-1): KAGVTQTPRYLIKTRGQQVTLSCSPISGHRSVSWYQQTPGQGLQFLFEYFSETQRNKGNFPGRFSGRQFSNSRSEMNVSTLELGDSALYLCASSTPGTSGRHEQFFGPGTRLTVL.

The chain combines TRBV2 with TRBJ2-7, with D possibly matching TRBD1 (5 bases). The CDR3 runs to 16 residues. The germline gives CDR1 SNHLY, CDR2 FYNNEI. Trimming took off 6 bases at V and 5 bases at J, with 23 bases between the two ends. DNA for the CDR3: TGTGCCAGCAGGGCCAGCGCCCAAACAGGTCGGGACGAGCAGTACTTC. Its protein product is CASRASAQTGRDEQYF.

This sequence joins TRBV5-1 and TRBJ2-7; possibly TRBD2 for D (6 bases). The CDR3 is made up of 14 amino acids. Germline CDR1 reads SGHRS; CDR2 reads YFSETQ. Trimming removed 0 bases at V and 3 bases at J, with 10 bases between. The CDR3 sequence is CASSLEGGNYEQYF. CDR3 coding DNA: TGCGCCAGCAGCTTGGAAGGCGGGAACTACGAGCAGTACTTC.

The chain recombines TRBV28 with TRBJ2-7, with D unclear. Trimming cost V 1 base and J 3 bases, with 13 bases left between them. The CDR3 loop spans 15 amino acids. The germline gives CDR1 MDHEN, CDR2 SYDVKM. CDR3 in amino acids: CASSLLAAQDYEQYF. DNA for the CDR3: TGTGCCAGCAGTTTATTGGCAGCCCAGGACTACGAGCAGTACTTC.

DNA for the CDR3: TGTGCCAGCAGGAACTTGACCAGCGGGAGAGCCGCTTCCTCCTACGAGCAGTACTTC. This translates into CASRNLTSGRAASSYEQYF. The chain couples TRBV21-1 to TRBJ2-7; TRBD2, the table's D call, lacks a check against the DNA. TRBV21-1 is listed as a pseudogene. The CDR3 contains 19 residues.